The TCR beta chain under discussion was sequenced for a study of PD-1 blockade in classical Hodgkin lymphoma. This clone was seen a few times. What it recognizes is unknown. The CDR3 is 14 amino acids. CDR1 and CDR2 (germline): SGHTA, FQGNSA. V lost 5 bases to trimming and J lost 3 bases, with 14 bases between them. Study outcomes and limitations: The repertoire differences lack a defined cause, possibly disease activity or prior therapy. It was among complete responders that baseline diversity resembled that of newly diagnosed patients. Reports described newly diagnosed patients as having lower baseline TCR diversity than healthy donors.

Time point noted: cycle 4 day 1 (C4D1), after less than 7 weeks of nivolumab. With no exception, relapse followed autologous stem cell transplantation in all patients, and brentuximab vedotin exposure varied. Negative magnetic selection isolated CD4+ T cells from thawed PBMCs. Best responses included complete response and partial response; otherwise, the best response was progressive disease. The table came from immunoSEQ multiplex PCR; TCRdb's copy has only in-frame clones and leaves some out. Of tens of thousands of clones in the sample, around 74% were seen once. The receptor's source is a human donor with classical Hodgkin lymphoma. The gene calls are TRBV7-2 and TRBJ2-7; D gene unclear. Source: CD4+ T cells from blood, taken before the fourth cycle of nivolumab. The CDR3 bases are TGTGCCAGCAGCACTCCACGGGCGAGCTACGAGCAGTACTTC. Protein product: CASSTPRASYEQYF.